These 15 T cell receptor beta chains share one sample of origin, sequenced in a study of shared clonotypes between healthy human individuals. Assay used: immunoSEQ multiplex PCR; TCRdb lists only in-frame clones, some missing. The sample consists of around 2.1 million clones, about 94% of them appearing once. The sample consisted of naive CD4+ T cells sorted from blood. Subset described: CD45RA+ positively selected. The origin of the receptors is a man aged 18 to 29 in good health.

This sequence joins TRBV4-2 and TRBJ1-1; D remains ambiguous. The V gene's germline CDR1 is LGHNA and CDR2 YNFKEQ. CDR3 length: 13 amino acids. V lost 10 bases, J lost 0 bases, and 12 bases lay in between. This chain's CDR3 is CATQTSLNTEAFF. CDR3 coding DNA: TGTGCCACCCAGACCTCTTTGAACACTGAAGCTTTCTTT.

The chain recombines TRBV6-5 with TRBJ1-1; TRBD1 matches at 8 bases. CDR1 is MNHEY, CDR2 SVGAGI, per germline. V lost 7 bases, J lost 4 bases, and 5 bases stayed unmatched. The CDR3 contains 13 residues. The CDR3 sequence: CASNPGGITEAFF. CDR3 coding DNA: TGTGCCAGCAACCCAGGGGGCATCACTGAAGCTTTCTTT.

On this clone: Other DNA sequences of this sample code for an identical CDR3. The chain employs TRBV10-3 and TRBJ2-3; 9 nucleotides line up with TRBD2. Germline CDR1 is ENHRY and CDR2 is SYGVKD. There are 16 residues in the CDR3. V was pared by 3 bases and J by 3 bases, with 7 bases of the junction left unmatched. In DNA, the CDR3 is TGTGCCATCAGTGAATCAGCGGGGGGAAGGACAGATACGCAGTATTTT. Its translation: CAISESAGGRTDTQYF.

The CDR3 spells CASSHRNSYEQYF. CDR3 coding DNA: TGTGCCAGCAGCCACCGGAACTCCTACGAGCAGTACTTC. The chain joins TRBV14 to TRBJ2-7; D gene ambiguous. Trimming removed 3 bases at V and 0 bases at J, with 6 bases between. This CDR3 is 13 amino acids long. Germline V CDR1 and CDR2: SGHDN, FVKESK.

The chain recombines TRBV6-5 with TRBJ2-5, with D perhaps TRBD1 (5 bases). Trimming removed 4 bases from V and 9 bases from J, with 9 bases in between. The CDR3 extends over 11 amino acids. Per the germline V gene, CDR1 is MNHEY and CDR2 is SVGAGI. CDR3 sequence: CASSLRGSQYF. The CDR3 DNA reads as TGTGCCAGCAGTTTAAGGGGCTCCCAGTACTTC.

This rearrangement joins TRBV10-2 to TRBJ2-1; D might be TRBD2 (6 bases). The V gene lost 0 bases and the J gene lost 6 bases, with 18 bases spanning the gap. Looked up from germline, CDR1 is WSHSY and CDR2 is SAAADI. This CDR3 is built from 17 residues. As DNA, the CDR3 is TGCGCCAGCAGTGAGTCGAGGCAGGGACTTTCTGCCAATGAGCAGTTCTTC. It specifies CASSESRQGLSANEQFF.

The V gene is TRBV7-8, the J gene TRBJ2-7; no definite D call. The CDR3 has 12 residues. Trimming removed 4 bases at V and 2 bases at J, with 6 bases between. CDR1 is SGHVS, CDR2 FQNEAQ, per germline. The CDR3 loop is CASSYTPYEQYF. Written as DNA, the CDR3 is TGTGCCAGCAGCTATACGCCCTACGAGCAGTACTTC.

The chain has TRBV10-3 and TRBJ1-5; tentative D call: TRBD1 (6 bases). Trimming removed 3 bases from V and 7 bases from J, with 13 bases in between. Germline V gives CDR1 ENHRY, CDR2 SYGVKD. There are 14 residues in the CDR3. The CDR3 nucleotides are TGTGCCATCAGTGACCAACAGGGTTACCAGCCCCAGCATTTT. This encodes CAISDQQGYQPQHF.

This chain links TRBV14 with TRBJ2-7; D is ambiguous. V shed 4 bases and J shed 2 bases, with 12 bases lying between them. The CDR3 length is 14 residues. Germline assignment: CDR1 SGHDN and CDR2 FVKESK. The CDR3 is CASSLAGPPYEQYF. In DNA form, the CDR3 reads TGTGCCAGCAGCCTCGCCGGGCCTCCCTACGAGCAGTACTTC.

The sample holds one count of this clone. The chain joins TRBV7-9 to TRBJ1-4, with D unclear. CDR3 length: 16 amino acids. CDR1 and CDR2 (germline): SEHNR, FQNEAQ (reference sequence). V was clipped by 5 bases and J by 4 bases, with 17 bases between them. CDR3 sequence (DNA): TGTGCCAGCAGCCCCCGGGCTCGGGAGGGTAATGAAAAACTGTTTTTT. Protein sequence: CASSPRAREGNEKLFF.

The chain links TRBV7-2 to TRBJ2-4; 10 bases align to TRBD2. Trimming at V came to 2 bases and at J to 0 bases, leaving 7 bases not matched to a gene. The CDR3 extends over 18 amino acids. Germline loops: CDR1 SGHTA, CDR2 FQGNSA. CDR3 sequence: CASSLLLAGKKAKNIQYF. In DNA, the CDR3 is TGTGCCAGCAGCTTATTACTAGCGGGGAAGAAAGCCAAAAACATTCAGTACTTC.

To note about this clone: This CDR3 is also generated by other DNA sequences in the sample. The V gene is TRBV19, the J gene TRBJ2-3; D not resolved. The CDR3 is 12 amino acids. V was shortened by 8 bases and J by 6 bases, with 12 bases between the two germline ends. Germline assignment: CDR1 LNHDA and CDR2 SQIVND (reference sequence). The CDR3 sequence: CASSGGADTQYF. In nucleotides, the CDR3 is TGTGCCAGTTCGGGCGGCGCGGATACGCAGTATTTT.

DNA of the CDR3: TGTGCCTGGAGTAGGTCCGCTACGAAGACAGATACGCAGTATTTT. Protein: CAWSRSATKTDTQYF. V gene TRBV30 combines with J gene TRBJ2-3; D is undetermined. CDR3 length equals 15 residues. CDR1 and CDR2 from the germline V gene are GTSNPN and SVGIG (reference sequence). V was cut by 2 bases and J by 3 bases, with 15 bases left in between.

V usage is TRBV2 and J usage is TRBJ1-5, with D possibly matching TRBD1 (5 bases). Germline-derived CDR1 and CDR2 are SNHLY and FYNNEI. This CDR3 has 16 amino acids. V was shortened by 6 bases and J by 4 bases, with 19 bases between the two germline ends. The chain's CDR3 is CASSGDLLTRNQPQHF. CDR3 nucleotides: TGTGCCAGCAGCGGGGACTTGTTAACAAGGAATCAGCCCCAGCATTTT.

The CDR3 DNA reads TGTGCCAGCTCACCAAACAGGGTCCAAGAGACCCAGTACTTC. This translates into CASSPNRVQETQYF. This chain uses TRBV18 with TRBJ2-5; maybe TRBD1 (6 bases). Trimming shortened V by 2 bases and J by 1 base, and 8 bases separated the two germline ends. Germline values: CDR1 KGHSH, CDR2 LQKENI. The CDR3 has 14 residues. Filled out from reference TRBV18 and TRBJ2-5, the complete variable domain reads NAGVMQNPRHLVRRRGQEARLRCSPMKGHSHVYWYRQLPEEGLKFMVYLQKENIIDESGMPKERFSAEFPKEGPSILRIQQVVRGDSAAYFCASSPNRVQETQYFGPGTRLLVL.